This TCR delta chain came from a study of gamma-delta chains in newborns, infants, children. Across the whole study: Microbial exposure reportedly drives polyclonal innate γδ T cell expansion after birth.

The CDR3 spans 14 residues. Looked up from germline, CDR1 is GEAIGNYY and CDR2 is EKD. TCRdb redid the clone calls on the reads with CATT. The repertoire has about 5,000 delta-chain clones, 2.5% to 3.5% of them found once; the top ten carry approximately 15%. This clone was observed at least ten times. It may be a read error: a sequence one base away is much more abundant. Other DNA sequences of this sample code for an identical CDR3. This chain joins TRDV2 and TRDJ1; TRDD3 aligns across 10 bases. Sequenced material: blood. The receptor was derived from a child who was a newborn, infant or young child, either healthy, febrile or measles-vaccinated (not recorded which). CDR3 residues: CACDTGGYVSKLIF. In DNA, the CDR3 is TGTGCCTGTGACACCGGGGGATACGTGAGTAAACTCATCTTC.